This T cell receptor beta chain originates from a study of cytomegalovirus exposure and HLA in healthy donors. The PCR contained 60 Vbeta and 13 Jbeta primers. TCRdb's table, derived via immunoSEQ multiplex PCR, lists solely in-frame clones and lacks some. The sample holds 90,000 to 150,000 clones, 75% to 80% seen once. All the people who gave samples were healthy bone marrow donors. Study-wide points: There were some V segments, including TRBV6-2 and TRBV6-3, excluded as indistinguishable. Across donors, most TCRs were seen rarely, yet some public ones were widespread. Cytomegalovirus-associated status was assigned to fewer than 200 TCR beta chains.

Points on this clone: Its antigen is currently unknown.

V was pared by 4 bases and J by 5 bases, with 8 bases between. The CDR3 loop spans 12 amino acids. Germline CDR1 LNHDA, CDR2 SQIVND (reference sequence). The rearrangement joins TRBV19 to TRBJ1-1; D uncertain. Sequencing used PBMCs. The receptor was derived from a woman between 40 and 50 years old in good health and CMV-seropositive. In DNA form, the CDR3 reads TGTGCCAGTAGTAGATGGAGGACTGAAGCTTTCTTT. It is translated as CASSRWRTEAFF.